This T cell receptor beta chain is drawn from a study of blood T cell repertoires in COVID-19. Study information: T cells, B-cell-depleted T cells, or PBMCs provided the cDNA or gDNA that served as material.

The V and J ends lost 7 bases and 5 bases respectively, with 12 bases between them. The CDR3 runs 14 residues. Germline CDR1 MGHDK, CDR2 SYGVNS. In the original workflow: From reference gene primer amplification, estimates of nucleated cell counts were derived. The repertoire was sequenced with immunoSEQ multiplex PCR; TCRdb's copy has only in-frame clones and lacks some. V and J calls and clone size are those listed in that table; D and trimming were worked out from the DNA. The table records some 150,000 clones, approximately 81% of them present only once. The sequenced sample consisted of peripheral blood. This chain connects TRBV25-1 to TRBJ1-6; a possible D gene is TRBD1 (5 bases). The TCR originated in a woman aged 60-75 years with active or convalescent COVID-19. The CDR3: CASTRQTDNSPLHF. The DNA for the CDR3 is TGTGCCAGCACCCGACAGACTGATAATTCACCCCTCCACTTT.